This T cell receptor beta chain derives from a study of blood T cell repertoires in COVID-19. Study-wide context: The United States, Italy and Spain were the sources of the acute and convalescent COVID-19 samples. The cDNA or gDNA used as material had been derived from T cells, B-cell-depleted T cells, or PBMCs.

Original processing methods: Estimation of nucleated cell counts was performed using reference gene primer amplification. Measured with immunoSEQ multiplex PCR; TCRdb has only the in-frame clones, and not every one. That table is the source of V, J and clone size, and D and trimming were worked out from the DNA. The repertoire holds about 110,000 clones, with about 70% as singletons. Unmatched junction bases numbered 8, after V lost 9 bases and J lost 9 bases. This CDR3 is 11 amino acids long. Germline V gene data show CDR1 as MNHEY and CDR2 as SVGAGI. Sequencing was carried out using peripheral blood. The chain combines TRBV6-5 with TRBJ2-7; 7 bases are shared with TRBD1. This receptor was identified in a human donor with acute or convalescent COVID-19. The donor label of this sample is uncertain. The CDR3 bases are TGTGCCAGTAGACAGGGTGTGAGGCAGTACTTC. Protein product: CASRQGVRQYF.